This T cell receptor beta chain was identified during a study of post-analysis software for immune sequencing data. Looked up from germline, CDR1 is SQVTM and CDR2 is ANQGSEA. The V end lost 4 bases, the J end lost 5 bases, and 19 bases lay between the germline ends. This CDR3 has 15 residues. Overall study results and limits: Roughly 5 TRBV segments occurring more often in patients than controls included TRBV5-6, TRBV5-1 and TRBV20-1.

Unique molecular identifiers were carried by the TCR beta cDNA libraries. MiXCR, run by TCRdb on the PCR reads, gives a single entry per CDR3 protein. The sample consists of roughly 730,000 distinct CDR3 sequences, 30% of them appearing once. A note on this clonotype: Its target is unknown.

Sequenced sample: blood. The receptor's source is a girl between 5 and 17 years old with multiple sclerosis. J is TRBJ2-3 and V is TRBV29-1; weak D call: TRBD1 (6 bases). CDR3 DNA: TGCAGCGTTGTGGGACAAATCGCTTCCAGAGATACGCAGTATTTT. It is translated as CSVVGQIASRDTQYF.